Listed below are T cell receptor beta chains from one sample, sequenced in a study of cytomegalovirus exposure and HLA in healthy donors. Generated by immunoSEQ multiplex PCR, the TCRdb table keeps only in-frame clones and is missing some. Of fewer than 200,000 clones in the sample, roughly 87% were seen once. Sequencing input: PBMCs. All receptors come from a girl under three years old in good health and CMV-seronegative. Each CDR3 is given with its conserved first and last residue. A D gene is named only where the DNA matches it firmly. Clone size is not always given. Where it is, it says once, few, many or a class for expanded clones.

V	J	size	D	CDR3	DNA
TRBV5-1	TRBJ2-1	-	TRBD1	CASRGDRNEQFF	TGCGCCAGCAGGGGGGACAGAAATGAGCAGTTCTTC
TRBV9	TRBJ2-3	few	-	CASSVDLADTQYF	TGTGCCAGCAGCGTAGATTTAGCAGATACGCAGTATTTT
TRBV6-4	TRBJ1-5	-	-	CASGSRDSNQPQHF	TGTGCCAGCGGGTCCAGGGATAGCAATCAGCCCCAGCATTTT
TRBV30	TRBJ1-6	-	TRBD1	CAWTLGQGNSPLHF	TGTGCCTGGACATTGGGACAGGGAAATTCACCCCTCCACTTT
TRBV5-1	TRBJ2-5	-	-	CASSRRQVQETQYF	TGCGCCAGCAGCAGACGACAGGTACAAGAGACCCAGTACTTC
TRBV4-1	TRBJ2-5	-	-	CASSQGGRETQYF	TGCGCCAGCAGCCAAGGGGGGAGGGAGACCCAGTACTTC
TRBV6-5	TRBJ2-3	-	-	CAIEEGDTQYF	TGTGCCATCGAGGAGGGAGATACGCAGTATTTT
TRBV6-4	TRBJ2-7	-	-	CASSDPSPNEQYF	TGTGCCAGCAGTGACCCTAGTCCCAACGAGCAGTACTTC
TRBV11-1	TRBJ1-1	-	-	CASSLASSRNTEAFF	TGTGCCAGCAGCTTAGCGTCATCCAGGAACACTGAAGCTTTCTTT
TRBV7-9	TRBJ2-1	-	TRBD2	CASSLGTSGSNEQFF	TGTGCCAGCAGCTTAGGGACTAGCGGGAGTAATGAGCAGTTCTTC
TRBV30	TRBJ2-1	-	TRBD2	CAWTAGTSWINEQFF	TGTGCCTGGACGGCCGGGACTAGCTGGATCAATGAGCAGTTCTTC
TRBV6-6	TRBJ2-6	-	-	CASRHRASGANVLTF	TGTGCCAGCAGACACAGGGCCTCTGGGGCCAACGTCCTGACTTTC
TRBV4-1	TRBJ1-1	-	-	CASSQDREGVSTEAFF	TGCGCCAGCAGCCAAGATAGGGAAGGGGTTAGCACTGAAGCTTTCTTT
TRBV7-6	TRBJ1-3	once	TRBD1	CASSGQGSGNTIYF	TGTGCCAGCAGCGGACAGGGATCAGGAAACACCATATATTTT
TRBV30	TRBJ2-4	-	-	CAWREPRWFLAKNIQYF	TGTGCCTGGAGAGAACCCCGGTGGTTTCTAGCCAAAAACATTCAGTACTTC
TRBV7-8	TRBJ2-3	-	-	CASSLVPLATDTQYF	TGTGCCAGCAGCTTAGTCCCTTTAGCCACAGATACGCAGTATTTT
TRBV7-8	TRBJ1-5	-	-	CASSLSGTNNQPQHF	TGTGCCAGCAGCCTCTCGGGAACAAACAATCAGCCCCAGCATTTT
TRBV27	TRBJ2-2	-	TRBD2	CASTSTSGGDTGELFF	TGTGCCAGCACCTCGACTAGCGGGGGGGACACCGGGGAGCTGTTTTTT
TRBV4-3	TRBJ2-3	-	-	CASSQDGTITDTQYF	TGCGCCAGCAGCCAAGATGGTACAATCACAGATACGCAGTATTTT
TRBV2	TRBJ2-1	-	TRBD1	CASRIRGLGYNEQFF	TGTGCCAGCCGGATCAGGGGGCTAGGCTACAATGAGCAGTTCTTC
TRBV4-1	TRBJ2-1	-	TRBD2	CASSRTSGRRSYNEQFF	TGCGCCAGCAGCCGAACTAGCGGGAGGCGCTCCTACAATGAGCAGTTCTTC
TRBV10-2	TRBJ1-6	-	TRBD1	CASSESGGISPLHF	TGCGCCAGCAGTGAGTCAGGGGGCATTTCACCCCTCCACTTT
TRBV30	TRBJ1-6	-	-	CAWTGGPYNSPLHF	TGTGCCTGGACGGGAGGGCCGTATAATTCACCCCTCCACTTT
TRBV18	TRBJ1-2	-	-	CASSINYGYTF	TGTGCCAGCTCTATAAACTATGGCTACACCTTC
TRBV4-1	TRBJ2-3	-	-	CASSQHTDTQYF	TGCGCCAGCAGCCAACACACAGATACGCAGTATTTT
TRBV5-6	TRBJ2-6	-	TRBD1	CASSWPGQSSGANVLTF	TGTGCCAGCAGCTGGCCGGGACAGAGCTCTGGGGCCAACGTCCTGACTTTC
TRBV19	TRBJ1-2	-	TRBD1	CASSTYSGTGPSGYTF	TGTGCCAGTAGTACCTACTCCGGGACAGGGCCCTCTGGCTACACCTTC